The entry below gives a single T cell receptor beta chain sequence along with its context. These data are taken from a study of early stage breast cancer tumors. In the study overall: Among some 12 ER+/PR+/HER2- tumors, eight were ductal, four lobular.

The CDR3 is made up of 15 amino acids. The germline V gene has CDR1 SNHLY and CDR2 FYNNEI. Trimming cost V 3 bases and J 2 bases, with 12 bases left between them. The method was immunoSEQ multiplex PCR; TCRdb's version includes in-frame clones alone and lacks a portion of them. The sample records 8,500 to 10,000 clones, around 78% being singletons. Sequenced input: normal breast tissue next to the tumor. The chain recombines TRBV2 with TRBJ2-3; D unclear. This receptor was taken from a person aged 40-50 years with breast cancer. The CDR3 is CASSDFRILTDTQYF. As DNA, the CDR3 is TGTGCCAGCAGTGACTTCCGGATCCTCACAGATACGCAGTATTTT.